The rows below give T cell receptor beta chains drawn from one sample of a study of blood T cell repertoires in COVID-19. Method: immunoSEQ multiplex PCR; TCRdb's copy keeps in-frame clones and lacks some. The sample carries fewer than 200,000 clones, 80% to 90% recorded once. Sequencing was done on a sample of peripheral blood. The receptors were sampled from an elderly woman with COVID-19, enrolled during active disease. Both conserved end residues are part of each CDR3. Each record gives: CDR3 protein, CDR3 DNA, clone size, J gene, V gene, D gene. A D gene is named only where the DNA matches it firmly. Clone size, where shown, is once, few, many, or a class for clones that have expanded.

cdr3_aa: CSGVSYNEQFF; cdr3_nt: TGCAGCGGAGTCTCCTACAATGAGCAGTTCTTC; clone_size: .; j_call: TRBJ2-1; v_call: TRBV29-1; d_call: .
cdr3_aa: CASSSMGTGARNTIYF; cdr3_nt: TGTGCCAGCTCATCGATGGGAACAGGGGCAAGAAACACCATATATTTT; clone_size: many; j_call: TRBJ1-3; v_call: TRBV18; d_call: TRBD1
cdr3_aa: CASSLASGRAYEQYF; cdr3_nt: TGTGCCAGCAGCTTGGCTAGCGGGAGGGCCTACGAGCAGTACTTC; clone_size: .; j_call: TRBJ2-7; v_call: TRBV5-4; d_call: TRBD2
cdr3_aa: CSVTTGTGGYEQYF; cdr3_nt: TGCAGCGTTACAACCGGGACAGGGGGATACGAGCAGTACTTC; clone_size: .; j_call: TRBJ2-7; v_call: TRBV29-1; d_call: TRBD1
cdr3_aa: CASSVRDRGSGGEAFF; cdr3_nt: TGTGCCAGCAGTGTCCGAGACAGGGGCTCGGGAGGTGAAGCTTTCTTT; clone_size: once; j_call: TRBJ1-1; v_call: TRBV6-1; d_call: TRBD1
cdr3_aa: CASSSFLDGGQPQHF; cdr3_nt: TGTGCCAGCAGTTCCTTCCTTGACGGGGGGCAGCCCCAGCATTTT; clone_size: .; j_call: TRBJ1-5; v_call: TRBV6-6; d_call: .
cdr3_aa: CASSQDWTVQETQYF; cdr3_nt: TGCGCCAGCAGCCAAGATTGGACTGTGCAAGAGACCCAGTACTTC; clone_size: .; j_call: TRBJ2-5; v_call: TRBV4-1; d_call: .
cdr3_aa: CASSQAGSTQPQHF; cdr3_nt: TGTGCCAGCAGCCAAGCGGGAAGCACTCAGCCCCAGCATTTT; clone_size: few; j_call: TRBJ1-5; v_call: TRBV3-1/TRBV3-2; d_call: .
cdr3_aa: CASSRTGNYGYTF; cdr3_nt: TGTGCCAGCAGCAGGACAGGAAACTATGGCTACACCTTC; clone_size: few; j_call: TRBJ1-2; v_call: TRBV13; d_call: TRBD1
cdr3_aa: CSVEDPSSGAYNEQFF; cdr3_nt: TGCAGCGTTGAAGACCCTTCTTCAGGGGCCTACAATGAGCAGTTCTTC; clone_size: .; j_call: TRBJ2-1; v_call: TRBV29-1; d_call: .
cdr3_aa: CASAGGAGNTEAFF; cdr3_nt: TGTGCCTCCGCGGGGGGCGCGGGGAACACTGAAGCTTTCTTT; clone_size: .; j_call: TRBJ1-1; v_call: TRBV30; d_call: .
cdr3_aa: CASSFYTTGLDTQYF; cdr3_nt: TGTGCCAGCAGCTTTTATACGACAGGGTTAGATACGCAGTATTTT; clone_size: .; j_call: TRBJ2-3; v_call: TRBV7-3; d_call: TRBD1
cdr3_aa: CASSSGPREGNEQFF; cdr3_nt: TGTGCTAGCAGCTCTGGTCCGCGGGAGGGCAATGAGCAGTTCTTC; clone_size: .; j_call: TRBJ2-1; v_call: TRBV7-7; d_call: TRBD2
cdr3_aa: CSVEGIRGHGDEQFF; cdr3_nt: TGCAGCGTTGAAGGTATACGGGGACATGGGGATGAGCAGTTCTTC; clone_size: .; j_call: TRBJ2-1; v_call: TRBV29-1; d_call: .
cdr3_aa: CASREGTGDTEAFF; cdr3_nt: TGCGCCAGCAGGGAGGGTACAGGGGACACTGAAGCTTTCTTT; clone_size: .; j_call: TRBJ1-1; v_call: TRBV5-1; d_call: TRBD1
cdr3_aa: CASSFGRETEAFF; cdr3_nt: TGTGCCAGCAGCTTTGGGCGCGAGACTGAAGCTTTCTTT; clone_size: .; j_call: TRBJ1-1; v_call: TRBV7-9; d_call: .
cdr3_aa: CASSLPRTSGRDEQYF; cdr3_nt: TGCGCCAGCAGCCTACCTAGGACTAGCGGGAGGGACGAGCAGTACTTC; clone_size: .; j_call: TRBJ2-7; v_call: TRBV5-1; d_call: TRBD2
cdr3_aa: CASSGQGPYGYTF; cdr3_nt: TGTGCCAGCAGCGGACAGGGACCGTATGGCTACACCTTC; clone_size: .; j_call: TRBJ1-2; v_call: TRBV16; d_call: TRBD1
cdr3_aa: CASSLGQGVRPQYF; cdr3_nt: TGTGCCAGCAGCTTGGGCCAGGGTGTTAGGCCCCAGTACTTC; clone_size: .; j_call: TRBJ2-5; v_call: TRBV5-5; d_call: .
cdr3_aa: CASSQDRSLAGASFSYNEQFF; cdr3_nt: TGCGCCAGCAGCCAAGATAGATCGCTAGCGGGAGCCTCATTTTCCTACAATGAGCAGTTCTTC; clone_size: few; j_call: TRBJ2-1; v_call: TRBV4-1; d_call: TRBD2
cdr3_aa: CASSDGGRGIHLSGNTIYF; cdr3_nt: TGTGCCAGCAGTGACGGAGGGAGGGGGATCCATCTCTCTGGAAACACCATATATTTT; clone_size: .; j_call: TRBJ1-3; v_call: TRBV6-4; d_call: .
cdr3_aa: CATSRGGSGRSNQPQHF; cdr3_nt: TGTGCCACCAGCAGAGGGGGTTCAGGGAGGAGCAATCAGCCCCAGCATTTT; clone_size: .; j_call: TRBJ1-5; v_call: TRBV15; d_call: .
cdr3_aa: CASSKGHFSNQPQHF; cdr3_nt: TGTGCCAGTAGTAAGGGGCATTTTAGCAATCAGCCCCAGCATTTT; clone_size: .; j_call: TRBJ1-5; v_call: TRBV19; d_call: .
cdr3_aa: CASNGGSLGHSNQPQHF; cdr3_nt: TGTGCCAGTAACGGCGGGAGCCTGGGGCATAGCAATCAGCCCCAGCATTTT; clone_size: .; j_call: TRBJ1-5; v_call: TRBV19; d_call: .
cdr3_aa: CASSLVWGDTEAFF; cdr3_nt: TGTGCCAGCAGCTTGGTCTGGGGGGACACTGAAGCTTTCTTT; clone_size: .; j_call: TRBJ1-1; v_call: TRBV5-8; d_call: .
cdr3_aa: CATSTPRDRGGYNEQFF; cdr3_nt: TGTGCCACCAGCACCCCTAGGGACAGGGGGGGGTACAATGAGCAGTTCTTC; clone_size: .; j_call: TRBJ2-1; v_call: TRBV15; d_call: TRBD1
cdr3_aa: CASSPQGGNEQFF; cdr3_nt: TGTGCCAGCAGCCCTCAAGGGGGCAATGAGCAGTTCTTC; clone_size: once; j_call: TRBJ2-1; v_call: TRBV7-2; d_call: .
cdr3_aa: CATSGGASYEQYF; cdr3_nt: TGTGCCACCAGTGGCGGGGCCTCCTACGAGCAGTACTTC; clone_size: few; j_call: TRBJ2-7; v_call: TRBV24-1; d_call: .
cdr3_aa: CATSRDRGLGEQYF; cdr3_nt: TGTGCCACCAGCAGAGATAGGGGTCTTGGCGAGCAGTACTTC; clone_size: many; j_call: TRBJ2-7; v_call: TRBV15; d_call: .
cdr3_aa: CASSLGSSYEQYF; cdr3_nt: TGCGCCAGCAGCTTGGGGAGCTCCTACGAGCAGTACTTC; clone_size: few; j_call: TRBJ2-7; v_call: TRBV5-1; d_call: .
cdr3_aa: CASSYTVGQPLQYF; cdr3_nt: TGTGCCAGCAGTTACACTGTGGGACAGCCCCTTCAGTACTTC; clone_size: .; j_call: TRBJ2-4; v_call: TRBV6-5; d_call: TRBD1
cdr3_aa: CASSRTGFTGELFF; cdr3_nt: TGTGCCAGCAGTAGGACAGGTTTCACCGGGGAGCTGTTTTTT; clone_size: .; j_call: TRBJ2-2; v_call: TRBV7-9; d_call: TRBD1
cdr3_aa: CASSQLRGANVLTF; cdr3_nt: TGTGCCAGCAGCCAACTAAGAGGGGCCAACGTCCTGACTTTC; clone_size: .; j_call: TRBJ2-6; v_call: TRBV3-1/TRBV3-2; d_call: .
cdr3_aa: CASSTRQGALSGELFF; cdr3_nt: TGCGCCAGCAGCACCCGACAGGGGGCGCTTAGCGGGGAGCTGTTTTTT; clone_size: .; j_call: TRBJ2-2; v_call: TRBV4-3; d_call: TRBD1
cdr3_aa: CASKHDRGAYEQYF; cdr3_nt: TGCGCCAGCAAGCACGACAGGGGAGCCTACGAGCAGTACTTC; clone_size: .; j_call: TRBJ2-7; v_call: TRBV5-1; d_call: TRBD1
cdr3_aa: CASSLSRGGAYNEQFF; cdr3_nt: TGTGCCAGCAGTTTATCGCGGGGGGGGGCCTACAATGAGCAGTTCTTC; clone_size: .; j_call: TRBJ2-1; v_call: TRBV27; d_call: TRBD2
cdr3_aa: CASSRHSYNEQFF; cdr3_nt: TGTGCCAGCAGCAGACACTCCTACAATGAGCAGTTCTTC; clone_size: .; j_call: TRBJ2-1; v_call: TRBV3-1/TRBV3-2; d_call: .
cdr3_aa: CASSQPNSYNEQFF; cdr3_nt: TGTGCCAGCAGCCAACCTAACTCCTACAATGAGCAGTTCTTC; clone_size: .; j_call: TRBJ2-1; v_call: TRBV4-2; d_call: .
cdr3_aa: CASSLYTGTVGEQYF; cdr3_nt: TGTGCCAGCAGCTTATACACCGGGACTGTCGGCGAGCAGTACTTC; clone_size: .; j_call: TRBJ2-7; v_call: TRBV7-7; d_call: .
cdr3_aa: CASSPVGRGINQPQHF; cdr3_nt: TGTGCCAGCAGTCCTGTGGGCAGGGGGATCAATCAGCCCCAGCATTTT; clone_size: .; j_call: TRBJ1-5; v_call: TRBV28; d_call: TRBD1
cdr3_aa: CASMRQGGWETQYF; cdr3_nt: TGTGCCAGCATGAGACAGGGGGGTTGGGAGACCCAGTACTTC; clone_size: .; j_call: TRBJ2-5; v_call: TRBV2; d_call: TRBD1
cdr3_aa: CASSNVRQGNYGYTF; cdr3_nt: TGTGCCAGTAGTAACGTCAGACAGGGAAACTATGGCTACACCTTC; clone_size: few; j_call: TRBJ1-2; v_call: TRBV19; d_call: TRBD1
cdr3_aa: CSASVLAGVSDEQFF; cdr3_nt: TGCAGTGCTAGTGTCCTAGCGGGGGTTTCGGATGAGCAGTTCTTC; clone_size: once; j_call: TRBJ2-1; v_call: TRBV20-1; d_call: TRBD2